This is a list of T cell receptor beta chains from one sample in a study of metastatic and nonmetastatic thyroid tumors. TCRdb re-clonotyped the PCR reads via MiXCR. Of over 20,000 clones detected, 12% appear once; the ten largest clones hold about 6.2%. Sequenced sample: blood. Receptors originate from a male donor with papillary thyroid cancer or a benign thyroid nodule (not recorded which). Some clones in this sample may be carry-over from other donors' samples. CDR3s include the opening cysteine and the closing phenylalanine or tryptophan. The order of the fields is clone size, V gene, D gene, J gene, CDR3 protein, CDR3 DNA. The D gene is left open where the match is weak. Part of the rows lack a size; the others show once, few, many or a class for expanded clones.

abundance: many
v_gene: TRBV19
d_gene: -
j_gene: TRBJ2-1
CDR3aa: CASSPTRISLGSYNEQFF
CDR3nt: TGTGCCAGTAGCCCGACTAGAATCTCTCTTGGATCCTACAATGAGCAGTTCTTC

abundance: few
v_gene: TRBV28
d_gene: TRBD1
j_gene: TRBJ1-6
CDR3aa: CASSPQDRGSSPLHF
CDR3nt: TGTGCCAGCAGTCCGCAGGACAGGGGTTCTTCACCCCTCCACTTT

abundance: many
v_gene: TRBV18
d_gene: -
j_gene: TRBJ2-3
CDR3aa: CASSPPGGTTDTQYF
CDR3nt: TGTGCCAGCTCACCTCCGGGGGGCACGACAGATACGCAGTATTTT

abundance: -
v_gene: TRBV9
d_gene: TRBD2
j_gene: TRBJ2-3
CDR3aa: CASSSRTSEHTQYF
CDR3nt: TGTGCCAGCAGCTCTCGGACTAGCGAGCATACGCAGTATTTT

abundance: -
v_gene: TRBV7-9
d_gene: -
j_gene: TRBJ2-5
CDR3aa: CASSLALGFETQYF
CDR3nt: TGTGCCAGCAGCTTAGCGTTGGGTTTTGAGACCCAGTACTTC

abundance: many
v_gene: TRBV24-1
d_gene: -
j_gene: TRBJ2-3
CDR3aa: CATSEAYRDKQYF
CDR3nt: TGTGCCACCAGTGAAGCGTACCGGGACAAGCAGTATTTT

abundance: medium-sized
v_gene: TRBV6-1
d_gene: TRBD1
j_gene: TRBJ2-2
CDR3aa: CASGRTGVNTGELFF
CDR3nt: TGTGCCAGCGGGAGGACAGGGGTCAACACCGGGGAGCTGTTTTTT

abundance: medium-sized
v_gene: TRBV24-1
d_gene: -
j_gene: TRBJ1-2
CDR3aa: CATSDRTDRYGYTF
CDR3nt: TGTGCCACCAGTGACCGGACAGACCGTTATGGCTACACCTTC

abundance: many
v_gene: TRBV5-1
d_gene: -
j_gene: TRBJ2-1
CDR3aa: CASRRDQTALYNEQFF
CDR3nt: TGCGCCAGCAGAAGGGACCAGACGGCCCTTTACAATGAGCAGTTCTTC

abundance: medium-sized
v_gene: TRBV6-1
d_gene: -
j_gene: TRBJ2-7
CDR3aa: CASSAGSETSEQYF
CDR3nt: TGTGCCAGCAGTGCGGGGTCCGAGACATCCGAGCAGTACTTC

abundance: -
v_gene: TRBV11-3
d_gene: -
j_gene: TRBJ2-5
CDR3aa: CASSPRRGQETQYF
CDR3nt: TGTGCCAGCAGCCCTAGGAGGGGACAAGAGACCCAGTACTTC

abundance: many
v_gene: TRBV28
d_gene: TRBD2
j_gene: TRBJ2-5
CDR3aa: CASSLAGGRRETQYF
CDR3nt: TGTGCCAGCAGTTTAGCGGGAGGGAGGCGAGAGACCCAGTACTTC

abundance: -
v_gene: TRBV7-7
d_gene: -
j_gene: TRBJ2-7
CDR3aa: CASSPDGSSYEQYF
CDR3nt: TGTGCCAGCAGCCCAGACGGGAGCTCCTACGAGCAGTACTTC

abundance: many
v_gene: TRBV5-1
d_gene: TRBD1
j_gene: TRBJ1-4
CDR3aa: CASSSGTGGNEKLFF
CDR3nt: TGCGCCAGCAGCTCCGGGACAGGGGGTAATGAAAAACTGTTTTTT

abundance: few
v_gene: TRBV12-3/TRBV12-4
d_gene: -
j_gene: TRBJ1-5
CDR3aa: CATREGSNQPQHF
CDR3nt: TGTGCCACACGGGAAGGGAGCAATCAGCCCCAGCATTTT

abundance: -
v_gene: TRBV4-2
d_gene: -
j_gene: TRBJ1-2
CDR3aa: CASSQEVGRVGYGYTF
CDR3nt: TGTGCCAGCAGCCAAGAAGTCGGCAGGGTCGGCTATGGCTACACCTTC

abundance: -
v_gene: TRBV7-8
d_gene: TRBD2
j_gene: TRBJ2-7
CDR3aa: CASSLTGLAGAYEQYF
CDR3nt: TGTGCCAGCAGCTTAACGGGACTAGCGGGCGCCTACGAGCAGTACTTC

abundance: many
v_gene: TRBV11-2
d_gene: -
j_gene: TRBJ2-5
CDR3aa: CASSPRGSDQETQYF
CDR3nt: TGTGCCAGCAGCCCGCGGGGTAGCGACCAAGAGACCCAGTACTTC

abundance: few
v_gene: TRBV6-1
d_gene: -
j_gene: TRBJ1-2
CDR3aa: CASRRGSVYGYTF
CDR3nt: TGTGCCAGCCGCAGGGGTTCTGTCTATGGCTACACCTTC

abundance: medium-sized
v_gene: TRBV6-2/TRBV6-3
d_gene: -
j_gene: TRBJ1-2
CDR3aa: CASSYDGGSNYGYTF
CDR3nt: TGTGCCAGCAGTTACGACGGCGGATCTAACTATGGCTACACCTTC

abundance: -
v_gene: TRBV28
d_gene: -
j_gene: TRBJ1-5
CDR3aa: CAGSFGVRGYQPQHF
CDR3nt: TGTGCCGGCAGTTTTGGCGTTAGGGGCTATCAGCCCCAGCATTTT

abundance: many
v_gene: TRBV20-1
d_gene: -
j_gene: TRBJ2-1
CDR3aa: CSARAHRAGEQFF
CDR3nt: TGCAGTGCTAGAGCTCACAGGGCGGGAGAGCAGTTCTTC

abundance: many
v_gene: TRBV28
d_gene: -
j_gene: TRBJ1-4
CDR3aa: CASSLLGPTNEKLFF
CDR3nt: TGTGCCAGCAGTTTACTGGGGCCGACTAATGAAAAACTGTTTTTT

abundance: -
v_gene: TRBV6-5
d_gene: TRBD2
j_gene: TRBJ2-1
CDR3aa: CASSSGTSGRGQFF
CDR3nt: TGTGCCAGCAGTTCCGGGACTAGCGGGAGGGGGCAGTTCTTC

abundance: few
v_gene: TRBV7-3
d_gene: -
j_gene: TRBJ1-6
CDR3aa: CASSLGSSTPLHF
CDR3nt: TGTGCCAGCAGCCTAGGGAGCAGTACACCCCTCCACTTT

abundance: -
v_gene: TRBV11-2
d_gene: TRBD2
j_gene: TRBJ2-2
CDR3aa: CASSLPLSGRDTGELFF
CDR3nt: TGTGCCAGCAGCTTGCCTCTGAGTGGGAGGGACACCGGGGAGCTGTTTTTT

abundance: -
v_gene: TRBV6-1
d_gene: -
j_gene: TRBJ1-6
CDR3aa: CASRTLATDNSPLHF
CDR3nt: TGTGCCAGCAGGACACTTGCGACGGACAATTCACCCCTCCACTTT

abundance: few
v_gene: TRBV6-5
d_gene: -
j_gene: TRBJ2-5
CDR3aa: CASSSLGGWETQYF
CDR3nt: TGTGCCAGCAGTTCCTTGGGGGGCTGGGAGACCCAGTACTTC

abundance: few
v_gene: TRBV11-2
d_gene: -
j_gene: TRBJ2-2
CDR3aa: CASSLGTPGELFF
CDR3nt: TGTGCCAGCAGCTTAGGGACCCCCGGGGAGCTGTTTTTT

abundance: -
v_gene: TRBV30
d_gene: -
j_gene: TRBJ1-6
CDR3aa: CAWSGGGAPFHF
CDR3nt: TGTGCCTGGAGTGGGGGTGGGGCCCCATTCCACTTT

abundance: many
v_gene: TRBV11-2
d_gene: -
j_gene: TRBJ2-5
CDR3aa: CASSSMGKETQYF
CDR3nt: TGTGCCAGCAGCTCCATGGGGAAAGAGACCCAGTACTTC

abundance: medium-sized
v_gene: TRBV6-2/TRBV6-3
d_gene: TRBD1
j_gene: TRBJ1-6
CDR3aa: CASRPGGDSPLHF
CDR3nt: TGTGCCAGCAGGCCAGGGGGTGATTCACCCCTCCACTTT

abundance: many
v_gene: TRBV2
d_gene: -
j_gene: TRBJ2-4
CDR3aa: CASTYPGSFAKNIQYF
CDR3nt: TGTGCCAGCACCTATCCGGGCTCCTTTGCCAAAAACATTCAGTACTTC

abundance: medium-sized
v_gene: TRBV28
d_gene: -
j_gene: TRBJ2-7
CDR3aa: CASEPHGGTEQYF
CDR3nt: TGTGCCAGCGAACCTCATGGGGGAACCGAGCAGTACTTC

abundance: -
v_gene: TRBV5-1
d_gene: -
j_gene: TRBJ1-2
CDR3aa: CASSLEEAAGTYGYTF
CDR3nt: TGCGCCAGCAGCTTGGAGGAGGCCGCGGGGACCTATGGCTACACCTTC

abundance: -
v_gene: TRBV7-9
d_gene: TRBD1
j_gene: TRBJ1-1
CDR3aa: CASSSSGGTEAFF
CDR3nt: TGTGCCAGCAGCTCTTCAGGGGGCACTGAAGCTTTCTTT

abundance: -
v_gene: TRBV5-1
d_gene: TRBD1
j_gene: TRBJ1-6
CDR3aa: CASGTGGKLSSPLHF
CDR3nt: TGCGCCAGCGGGACAGGGGGCAAATTGAGTTCACCCCTCCACTTT

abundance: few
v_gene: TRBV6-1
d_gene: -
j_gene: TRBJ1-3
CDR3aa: CASSEWVGSGNTIYF
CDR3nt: TGTGCCAGCAGTGAATGGGTGGGCTCTGGAAACACCATATATTTT

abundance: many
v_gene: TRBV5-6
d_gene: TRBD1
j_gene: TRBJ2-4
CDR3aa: CASSLGGQGELAKNIQYF
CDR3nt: TGTGCCAGCAGCTTAGGAGGACAGGGTGAGCTAGCCAAAAACATTCAGTACTTC

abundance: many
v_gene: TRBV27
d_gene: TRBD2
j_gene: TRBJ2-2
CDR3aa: CASSFVGLADTGELFF
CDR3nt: TGTGCCAGCAGTTTCGTTGGACTAGCGGACACCGGGGAGCTGTTTTTT

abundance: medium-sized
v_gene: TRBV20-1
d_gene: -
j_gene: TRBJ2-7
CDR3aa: CSAIDTSYEQYF
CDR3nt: TGCAGTGCTATTGACACCTCCTACGAGCAGTACTTC

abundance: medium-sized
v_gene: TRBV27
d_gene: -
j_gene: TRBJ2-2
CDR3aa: CASSFPPTGELFF
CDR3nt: TGTGCCAGCAGTTTCCCCCCCACCGGGGAGCTGTTTTTT

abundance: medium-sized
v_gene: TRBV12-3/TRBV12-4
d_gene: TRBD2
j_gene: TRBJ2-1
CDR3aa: CASTQKSSGRLYYNEQFF
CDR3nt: TGTGCCAGCACCCAAAAGTCTAGCGGGAGGCTGTACTACAATGAGCAGTTCTTC

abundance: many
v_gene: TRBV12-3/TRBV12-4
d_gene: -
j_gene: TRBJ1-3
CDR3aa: CASSLLAPSGNTIYF
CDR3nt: TGTGCCAGCAGTTTGTTAGCCCCCTCTGGAAACACCATATATTTT

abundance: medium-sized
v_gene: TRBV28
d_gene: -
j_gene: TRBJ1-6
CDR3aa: CASKGVGFYNSPLHF
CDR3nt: TGTGCCAGCAAGGGGGTGGGTTTCTATAATTCACCCCTCCACTTT

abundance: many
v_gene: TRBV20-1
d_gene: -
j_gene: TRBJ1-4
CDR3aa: CSARRGGEKLFF
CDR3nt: TGCAGTGCTAGGAGAGGTGGTGAAAAACTGTTTTTT

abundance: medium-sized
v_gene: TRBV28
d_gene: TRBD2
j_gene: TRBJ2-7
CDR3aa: CASSRTSGSSYEQYF
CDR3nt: TGTGCCAGCAGCCGAACTAGCGGGAGCTCCTACGAGCAGTACTTC

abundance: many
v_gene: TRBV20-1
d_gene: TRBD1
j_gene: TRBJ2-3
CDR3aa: CSARTGARTDTQYF
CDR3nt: TGCAGTGCTAGAACAGGGGCCCGCACAGATACGCAGTATTTT

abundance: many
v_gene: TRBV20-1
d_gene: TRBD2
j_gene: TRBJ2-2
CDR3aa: CSERLDGRAGGELFF
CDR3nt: TGCAGCGAACGTCTTGACGGGAGGGCCGGCGGGGAGCTGTTTTTT

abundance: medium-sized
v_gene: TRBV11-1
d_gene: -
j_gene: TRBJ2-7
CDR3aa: CASSTYPNDNYEQYF
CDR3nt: TGTGCCAGCAGCACTTACCCCAACGATAACTACGAGCAGTACTTC

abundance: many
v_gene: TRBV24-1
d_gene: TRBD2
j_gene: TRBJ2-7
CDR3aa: CATSDSGSPYEQYF
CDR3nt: TGTGCCACCAGTGATAGCGGGAGCCCCTACGAGCAGTACTTC

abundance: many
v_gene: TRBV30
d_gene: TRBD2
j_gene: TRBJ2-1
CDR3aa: CAWTKSGSGYNEQFF
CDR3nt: TGTGCCTGGACCAAAAGCGGGAGTGGCTACAATGAGCAGTTCTTC

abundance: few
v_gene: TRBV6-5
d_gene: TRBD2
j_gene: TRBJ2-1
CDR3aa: CASSYLRTSGRGNEQFF
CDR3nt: TGTGCCAGCAGTTACCTTAGGACTAGCGGGAGGGGCAATGAGCAGTTCTTC

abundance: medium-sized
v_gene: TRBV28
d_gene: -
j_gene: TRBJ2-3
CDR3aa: CASKRDWGTDTQYF
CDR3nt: TGTGCCAGCAAAAGGGATTGGGGCACAGATACGCAGTATTTT

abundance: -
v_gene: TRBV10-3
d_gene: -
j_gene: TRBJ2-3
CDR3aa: CAISWTDTDTQYF
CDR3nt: TGTGCCATCAGTTGGACAGACACAGATACGCAGTACTTT